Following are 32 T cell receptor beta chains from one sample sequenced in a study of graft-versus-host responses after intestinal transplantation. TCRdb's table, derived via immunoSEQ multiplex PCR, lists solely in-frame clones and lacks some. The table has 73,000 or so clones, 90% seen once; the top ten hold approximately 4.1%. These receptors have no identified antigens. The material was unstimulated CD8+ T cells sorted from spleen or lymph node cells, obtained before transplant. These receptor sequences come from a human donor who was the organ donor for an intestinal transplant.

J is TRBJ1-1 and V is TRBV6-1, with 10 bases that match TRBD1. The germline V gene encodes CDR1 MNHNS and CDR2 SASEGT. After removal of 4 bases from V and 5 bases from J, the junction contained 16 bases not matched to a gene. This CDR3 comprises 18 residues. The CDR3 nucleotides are TGTGCCAGCAGTGGGGGGGGGACAGGGGATAGGAGGTGGACTGAAGCTTTCTTT. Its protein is CASSGGGTGDRRWTEAFF.

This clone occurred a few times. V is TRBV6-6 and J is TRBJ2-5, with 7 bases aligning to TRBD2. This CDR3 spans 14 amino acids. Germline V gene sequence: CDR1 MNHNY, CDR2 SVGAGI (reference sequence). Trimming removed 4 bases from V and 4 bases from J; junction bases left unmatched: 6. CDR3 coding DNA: TGTGCCAGCAGTTGGGGGGGAGGGGCAGAGACCCAGTACTTC. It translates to CASSWGGGAETQYF.

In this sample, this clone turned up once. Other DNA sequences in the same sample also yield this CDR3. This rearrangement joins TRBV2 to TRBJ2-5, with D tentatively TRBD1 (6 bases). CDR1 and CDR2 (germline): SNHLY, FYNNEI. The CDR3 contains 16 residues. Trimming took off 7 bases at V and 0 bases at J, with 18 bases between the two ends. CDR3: CASKSLGHKYQETQYF. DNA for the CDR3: TGTGCCAGCAAAAGTCTGGGACATAAGTACCAAGAGACCCAGTACTTC.

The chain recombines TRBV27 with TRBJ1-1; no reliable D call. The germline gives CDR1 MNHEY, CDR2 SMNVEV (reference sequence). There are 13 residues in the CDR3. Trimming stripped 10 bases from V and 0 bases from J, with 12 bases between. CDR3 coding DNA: TGTGCCACCGTTTCAGTGATGAACACTGAAGCTTTCTTT. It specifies CATVSVMNTEAFF.

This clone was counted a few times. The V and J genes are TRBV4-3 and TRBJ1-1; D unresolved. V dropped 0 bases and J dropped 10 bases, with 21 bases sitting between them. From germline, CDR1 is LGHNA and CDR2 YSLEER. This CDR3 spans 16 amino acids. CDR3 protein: CASSQDRVNRNRRAFF. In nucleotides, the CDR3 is TGCGCCAGCAGCCAAGATCGAGTAAACCGCAACCGGAGAGCTTTCTTT.

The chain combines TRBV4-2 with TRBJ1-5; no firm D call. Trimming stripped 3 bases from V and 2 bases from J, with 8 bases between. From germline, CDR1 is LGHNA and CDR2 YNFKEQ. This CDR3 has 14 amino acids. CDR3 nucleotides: TGTGCCAGCAGCCATTCCCAGGGCAATCAGCCCCAGCATTTT. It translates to CASSHSQGNQPQHF.

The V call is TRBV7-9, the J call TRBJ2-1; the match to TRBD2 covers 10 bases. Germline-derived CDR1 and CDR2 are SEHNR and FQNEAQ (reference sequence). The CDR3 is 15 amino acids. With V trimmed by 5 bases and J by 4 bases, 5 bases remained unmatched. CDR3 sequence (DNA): TGTGCCAGCAGCCCTACTAGCGGGAAGTACAATGAGCAGTTCTTC. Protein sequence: CASSPTSGKYNEQFF.

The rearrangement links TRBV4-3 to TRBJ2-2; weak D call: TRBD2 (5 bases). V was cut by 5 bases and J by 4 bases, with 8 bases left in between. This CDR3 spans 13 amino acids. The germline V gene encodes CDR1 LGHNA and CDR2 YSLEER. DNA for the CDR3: TGCGCCAGCAGCGTCGGGGTCACCGGGGAGCTGTTTTTT. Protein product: CASSVGVTGELFF.

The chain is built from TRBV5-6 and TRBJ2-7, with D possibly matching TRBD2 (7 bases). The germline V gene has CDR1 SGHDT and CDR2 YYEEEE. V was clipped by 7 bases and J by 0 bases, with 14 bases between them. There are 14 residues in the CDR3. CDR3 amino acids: CASSAGASSYEQYV. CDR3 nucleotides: TGTGCCAGCTCCGCGGGGGCGAGCTCCTACGAGCAGTACGTC.

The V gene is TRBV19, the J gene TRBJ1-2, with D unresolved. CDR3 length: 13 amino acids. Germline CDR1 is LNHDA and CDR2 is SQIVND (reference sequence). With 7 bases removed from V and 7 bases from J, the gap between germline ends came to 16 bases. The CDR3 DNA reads TGTGCCAGTATTTCCCAGCGAATAGGTGGCTACACCTTC. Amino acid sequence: CASISQRIGGYTF.

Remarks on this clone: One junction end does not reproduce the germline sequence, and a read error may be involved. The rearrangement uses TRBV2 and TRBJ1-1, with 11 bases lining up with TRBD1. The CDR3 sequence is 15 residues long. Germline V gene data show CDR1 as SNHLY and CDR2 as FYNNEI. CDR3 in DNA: TGTGCCAGCAGGGAAGGACAGGGGGCCGACACTGAAGCTTTCTTT. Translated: CASREGQGADTEAFF.

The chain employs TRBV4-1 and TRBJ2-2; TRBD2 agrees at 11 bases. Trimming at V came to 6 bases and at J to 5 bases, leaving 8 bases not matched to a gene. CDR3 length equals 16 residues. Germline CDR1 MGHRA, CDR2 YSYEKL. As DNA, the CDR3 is TGCGCCAGCAGTTCCTATAGCGGGGGGGGGACCGGGGAGCTGTTTTTT. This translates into CASSSYSGGGTGELFF.

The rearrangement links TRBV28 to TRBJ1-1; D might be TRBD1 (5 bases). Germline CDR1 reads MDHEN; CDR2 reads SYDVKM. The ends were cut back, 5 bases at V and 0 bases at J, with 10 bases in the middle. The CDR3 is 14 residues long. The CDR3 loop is CASSPRGMNTEAFF. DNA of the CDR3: TGTGCCAGCAGTCCCCGGGGGATGAACACTGAAGCTTTCTTT.

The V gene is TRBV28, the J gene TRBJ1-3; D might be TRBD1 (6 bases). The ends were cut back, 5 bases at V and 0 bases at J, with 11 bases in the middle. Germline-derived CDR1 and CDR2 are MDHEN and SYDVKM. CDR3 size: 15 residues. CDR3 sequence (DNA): TGTGCCAGCAGTATCAACAGGGCCTCTGGAAACACCATATATTTT. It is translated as CASSINRASGNTIYF.

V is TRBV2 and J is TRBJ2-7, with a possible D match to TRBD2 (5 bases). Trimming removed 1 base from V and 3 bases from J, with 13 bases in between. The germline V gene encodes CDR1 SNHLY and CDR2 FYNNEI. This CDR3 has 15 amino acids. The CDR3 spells CASSEGGKGDYEQYV. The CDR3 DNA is TGTGCCAGCAGTGAAGGCGGCAAGGGAGACTACGAGCAGTACGTC.

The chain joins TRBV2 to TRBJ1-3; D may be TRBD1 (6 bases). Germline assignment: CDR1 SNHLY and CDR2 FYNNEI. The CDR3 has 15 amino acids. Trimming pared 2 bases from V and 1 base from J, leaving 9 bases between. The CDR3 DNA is TGTGCCAGCAGTGAATTTCAGGGGTCTGGAAACACCATATATTTT. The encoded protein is CASSEFQGSGNTIYF.

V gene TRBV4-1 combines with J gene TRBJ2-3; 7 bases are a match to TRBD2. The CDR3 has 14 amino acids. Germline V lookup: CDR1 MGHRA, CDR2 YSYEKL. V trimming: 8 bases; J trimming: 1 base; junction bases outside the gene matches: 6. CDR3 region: CASRSAGGTDTQYF. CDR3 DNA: TGCGCCAGCCGGTCGGCGGGGGGCACAGATACGCAGTATTTT.

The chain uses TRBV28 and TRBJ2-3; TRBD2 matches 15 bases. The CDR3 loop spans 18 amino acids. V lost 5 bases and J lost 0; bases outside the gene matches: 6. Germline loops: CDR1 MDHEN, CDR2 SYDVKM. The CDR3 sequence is CASSLGLAGGRSTDTQYF. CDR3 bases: TGTGCCAGCAGTCTCGGACTAGCGGGGGGGCGTAGCACAGATACGCAGTATTTT. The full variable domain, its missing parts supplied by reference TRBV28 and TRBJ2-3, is DVKVTQSSRYLVKRTGEKVFLECVQDMDHENMFWYRQDPGLGLRLIYFSYDVKMKEKGDIPEGYSVSREKKERFSLILESASTNQTSMYLCASSLGLAGGRSTDTQYFGPGTRLTVL.

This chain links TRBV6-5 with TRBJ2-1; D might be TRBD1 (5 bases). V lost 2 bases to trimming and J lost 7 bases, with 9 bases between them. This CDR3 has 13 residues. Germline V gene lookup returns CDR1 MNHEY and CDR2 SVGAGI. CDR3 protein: CASSYSRGNEQFF. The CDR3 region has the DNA TGTGCCAGCAGTTACAGTAGGGGAAATGAGCAGTTCTTC.

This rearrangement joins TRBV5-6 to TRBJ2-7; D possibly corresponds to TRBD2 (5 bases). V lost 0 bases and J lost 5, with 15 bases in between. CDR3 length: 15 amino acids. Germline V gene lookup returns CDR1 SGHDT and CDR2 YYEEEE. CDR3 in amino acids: CASSLGGLGKDEQYV. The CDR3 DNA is TGTGCCAGCAGCTTGGGAGGGCTAGGAAAAGACGAGCAGTACGTC.

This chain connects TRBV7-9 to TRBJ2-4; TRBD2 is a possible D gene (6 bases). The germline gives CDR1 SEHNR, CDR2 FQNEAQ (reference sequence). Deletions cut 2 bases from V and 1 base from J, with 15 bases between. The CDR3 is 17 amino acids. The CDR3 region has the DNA TGTGCCAGCAGCTTAAGAATAAGGGGACTGGCCAAAAACATTCAGTACTTC. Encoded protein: CASSLRIRGLAKNIQYF. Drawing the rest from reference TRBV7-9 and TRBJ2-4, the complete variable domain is DTGVSQNPRHKITKRGQNVTFRCDPISEHNRLYWYRQTLGQGPEFLTYFQNEAQLEKSRLLSDRFSAERPKGSFSTLEIQRTEQGDSAMYLCASSLRIRGLAKNIQYFGAGTRLSVL.

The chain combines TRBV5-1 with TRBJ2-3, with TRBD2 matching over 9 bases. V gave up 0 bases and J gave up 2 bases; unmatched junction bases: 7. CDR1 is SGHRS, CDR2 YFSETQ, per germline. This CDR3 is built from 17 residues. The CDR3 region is CASSLVVTSGYTDTQYF. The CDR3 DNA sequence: TGCGCCAGCAGCTTGGTCGTGACTAGCGGATACACAGATACGCAGTATTTT.

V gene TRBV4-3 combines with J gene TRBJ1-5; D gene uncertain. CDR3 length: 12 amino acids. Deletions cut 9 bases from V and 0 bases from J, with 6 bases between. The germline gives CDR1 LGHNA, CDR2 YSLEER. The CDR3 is CARAYSNQPQHF. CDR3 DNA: TGCGCCAGAGCATATAGCAATCAGCCCCAGCATTTT.

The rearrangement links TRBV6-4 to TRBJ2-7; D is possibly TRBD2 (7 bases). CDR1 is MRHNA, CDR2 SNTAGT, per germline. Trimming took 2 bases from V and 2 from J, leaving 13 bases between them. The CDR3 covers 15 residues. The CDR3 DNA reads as TGTGCCAGCAGTGACGGGGGGGGCGTAACCTACGAGCAGTACGTC. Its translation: CASSDGGGVTYEQYV.

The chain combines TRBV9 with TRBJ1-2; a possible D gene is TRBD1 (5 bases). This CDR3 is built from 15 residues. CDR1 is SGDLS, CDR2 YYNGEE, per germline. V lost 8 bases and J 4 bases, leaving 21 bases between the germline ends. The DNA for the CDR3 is TGTGCCAGTATGGGAGGGAGGGGTGAAGGCTATGGCTACACCTTC. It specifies CASMGGRGEGYGYTF.

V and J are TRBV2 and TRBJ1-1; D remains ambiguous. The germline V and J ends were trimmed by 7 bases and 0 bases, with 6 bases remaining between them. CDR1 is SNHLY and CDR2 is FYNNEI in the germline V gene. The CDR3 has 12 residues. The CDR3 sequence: CASIHMNTEAFF. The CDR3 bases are TGTGCCAGCATTCACATGAACACTGAAGCTTTCTTT.

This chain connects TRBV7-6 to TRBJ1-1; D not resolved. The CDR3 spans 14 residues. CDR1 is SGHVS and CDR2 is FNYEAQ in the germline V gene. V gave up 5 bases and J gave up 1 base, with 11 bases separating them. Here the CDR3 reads CASSLLEGNTEAFF. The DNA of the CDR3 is TGTGCCAGCAGCCTTCTTGAGGGGAACACTGAAGCTTTCTTT.

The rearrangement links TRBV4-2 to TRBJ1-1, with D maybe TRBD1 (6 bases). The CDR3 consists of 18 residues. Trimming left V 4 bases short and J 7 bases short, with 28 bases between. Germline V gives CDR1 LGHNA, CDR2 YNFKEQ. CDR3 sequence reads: CASSLSRRQVIAKGEAFF. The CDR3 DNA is TGTGCCAGCAGCCTCTCCAGGAGACAGGTGATAGCCAAGGGTGAAGCTTTCTTT.

Here the CDR3 DNA reads TGCGGGGCACCGACAAGTTTCGGGGAGCTGTTTTTT. Residues: CGAPTSFGELFF. The chain carries TRBV29-1 and TRBJ2-2; possible D gene TRBD1, 5 bases. Germline V gene sequence: CDR1 SQVTM, CDR2 ANQGSEA. This CDR3 has 12 amino acids.

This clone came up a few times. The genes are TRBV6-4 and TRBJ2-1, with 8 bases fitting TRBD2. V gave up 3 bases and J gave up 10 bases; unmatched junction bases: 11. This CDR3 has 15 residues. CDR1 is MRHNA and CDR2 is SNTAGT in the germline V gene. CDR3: CASSEVAGSLREQFF. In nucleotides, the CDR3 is TGTGCCAGCAGTGAAGTAGCGGGGAGCCTTAGAGAGCAGTTCTTC.

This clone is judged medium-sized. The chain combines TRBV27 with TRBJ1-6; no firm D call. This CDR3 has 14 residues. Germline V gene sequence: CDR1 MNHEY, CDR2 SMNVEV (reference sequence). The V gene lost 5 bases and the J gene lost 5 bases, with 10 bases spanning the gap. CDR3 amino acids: CASSPGSDNSPLHF. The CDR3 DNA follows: TGTGCCAGCAGTCCCGGGTCTGATAATTCACCCCTCCACTTT.

The CDR3 is CASSENGAGGPTGELFF. The CDR3 DNA is TGTGCCAGCAGTGAAAACGGGGCGGGGGGCCCCACCGGGGAGCTGTTTTTT. J is TRBJ2-2 and V is TRBV2; 8 bases are shared with TRBD2. Germline V lookup: CDR1 SNHLY, CDR2 FYNNEI. This CDR3 has 17 amino acids. V shed 2 bases, J shed 4 bases, and the junction held 9 bases outside the gene matches.